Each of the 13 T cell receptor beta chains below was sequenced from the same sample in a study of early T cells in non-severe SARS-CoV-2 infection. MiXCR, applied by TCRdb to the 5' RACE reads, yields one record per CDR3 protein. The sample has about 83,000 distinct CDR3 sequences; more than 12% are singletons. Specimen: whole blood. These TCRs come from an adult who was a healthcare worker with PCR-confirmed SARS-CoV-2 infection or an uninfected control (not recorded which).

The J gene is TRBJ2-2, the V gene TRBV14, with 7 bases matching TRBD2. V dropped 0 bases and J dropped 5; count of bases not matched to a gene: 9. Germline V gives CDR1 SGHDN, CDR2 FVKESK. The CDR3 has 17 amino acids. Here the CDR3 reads CASSQELAGARTGELFF. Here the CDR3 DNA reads TGTGCCAGCAGCCAAGAATTAGCGGGTGCTAGGACCGGGGAGCTGTTTTTT.

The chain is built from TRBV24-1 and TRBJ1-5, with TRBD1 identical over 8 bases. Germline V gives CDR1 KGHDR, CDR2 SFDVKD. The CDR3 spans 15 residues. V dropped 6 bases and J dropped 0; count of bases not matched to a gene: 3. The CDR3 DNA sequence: TGTGCCACCAGTCAGGGGGCTTCTAGCAATCAGCCCCAGCATTTT. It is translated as CATSQGASSNQPQHF.

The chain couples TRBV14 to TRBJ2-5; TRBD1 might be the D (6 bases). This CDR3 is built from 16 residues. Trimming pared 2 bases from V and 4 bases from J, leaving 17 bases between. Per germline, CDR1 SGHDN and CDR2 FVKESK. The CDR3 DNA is TGTGCCAGCAGCCAATTTACTTTGGGGGCAGTAGAGACCCAGTACTTC. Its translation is CASSQFTLGAVETQYF.

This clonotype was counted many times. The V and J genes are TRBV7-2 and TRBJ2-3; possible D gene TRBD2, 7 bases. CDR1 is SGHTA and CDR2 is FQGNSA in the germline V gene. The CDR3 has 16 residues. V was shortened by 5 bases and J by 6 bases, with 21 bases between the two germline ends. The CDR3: CASSPRWGGRGDTQYF. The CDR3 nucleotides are TGTGCCAGCAGCCCCAGATGGGGGGGCAGGGGCGATACGCAGTATTTT.

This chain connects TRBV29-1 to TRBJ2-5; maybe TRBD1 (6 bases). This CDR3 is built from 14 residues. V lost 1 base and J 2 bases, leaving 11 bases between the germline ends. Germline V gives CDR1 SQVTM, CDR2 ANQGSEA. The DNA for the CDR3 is TGCAGCGTTGAAGGGGGGCGTGGGCAAGAGACCCAGTACTTC. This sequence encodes CSVEGGRGQETQYF. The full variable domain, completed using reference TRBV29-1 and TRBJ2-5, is SAVISQKPSRDICQRGTSLTIQCQVDSQVTMMFWYRQQPGQSLTLIATANQGSEATYESGFVIDKFPISRPNLTFSTLTVSNMSPEDSSIYLCSVEGGRGQETQYFGPGTRLLVL.

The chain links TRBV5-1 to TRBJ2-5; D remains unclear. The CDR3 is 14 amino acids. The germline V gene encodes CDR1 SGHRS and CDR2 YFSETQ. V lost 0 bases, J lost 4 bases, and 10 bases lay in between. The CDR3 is CASSLGTTPETQYF. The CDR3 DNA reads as TGCGCCAGCAGCTTGGGGACCACCCCAGAGACCCAGTACTTC.

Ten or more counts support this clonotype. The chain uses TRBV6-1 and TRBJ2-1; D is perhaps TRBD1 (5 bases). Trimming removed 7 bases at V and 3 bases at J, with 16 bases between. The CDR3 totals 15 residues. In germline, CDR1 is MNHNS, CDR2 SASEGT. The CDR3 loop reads CASKQGKGLYNEQFF. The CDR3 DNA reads TGTGCCAGCAAGCAGGGAAAGGGGCTCTACAATGAGCAGTTCTTC.

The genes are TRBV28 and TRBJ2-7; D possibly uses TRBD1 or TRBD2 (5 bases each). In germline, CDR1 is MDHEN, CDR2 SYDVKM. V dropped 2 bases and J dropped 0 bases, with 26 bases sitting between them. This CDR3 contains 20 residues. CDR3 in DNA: TGTGCCAGCAGTTTACTTAGAGTAAGGACATTCGAGGCGGGCTCCTACGAGCAGTACTTC. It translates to CASSLLRVRTFEAGSYEQYF.

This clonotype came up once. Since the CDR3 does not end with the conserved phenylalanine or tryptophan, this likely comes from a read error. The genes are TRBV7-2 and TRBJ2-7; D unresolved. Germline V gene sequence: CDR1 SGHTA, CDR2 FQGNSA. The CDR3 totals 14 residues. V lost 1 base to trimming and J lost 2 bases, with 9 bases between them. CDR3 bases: TGTGCCAGCAGCTTAGTAGGACGTCCCTACGAGCAGTACCTC. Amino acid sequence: CASSLVGRPYEQYL.

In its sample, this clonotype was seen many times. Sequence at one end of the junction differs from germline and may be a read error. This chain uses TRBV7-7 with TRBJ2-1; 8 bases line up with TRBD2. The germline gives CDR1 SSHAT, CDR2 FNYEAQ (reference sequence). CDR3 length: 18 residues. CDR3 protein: CASSLSPGVTSGYNEQFF. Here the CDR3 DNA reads TGTGCTAGCAGCCTCAGTCCCGGGGTAACTAGCGGTTACAATGAGCAGTTCTTC.

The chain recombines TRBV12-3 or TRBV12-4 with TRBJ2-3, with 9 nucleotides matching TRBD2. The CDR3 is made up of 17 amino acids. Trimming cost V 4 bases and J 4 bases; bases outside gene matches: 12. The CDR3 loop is CASSSSPGGRGPDTQYF. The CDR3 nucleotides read TGTGCCAGCAGTTCCTCCCCGGGCGGGAGGGGCCCAGATACGCAGTATTTT.

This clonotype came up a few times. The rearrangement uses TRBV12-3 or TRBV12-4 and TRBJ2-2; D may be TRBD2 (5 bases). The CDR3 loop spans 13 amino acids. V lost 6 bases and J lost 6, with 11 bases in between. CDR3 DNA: TGTGCCAGCAGCACTAGGTCTGCCGGGGAGCTGTTTTTT. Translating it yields CASSTRSAGELFF.

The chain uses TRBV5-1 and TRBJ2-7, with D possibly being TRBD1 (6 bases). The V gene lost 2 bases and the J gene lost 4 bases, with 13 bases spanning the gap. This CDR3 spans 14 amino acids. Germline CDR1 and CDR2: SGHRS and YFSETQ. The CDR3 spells CASSFGTGRYEQYF. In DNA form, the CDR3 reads TGCGCCAGCAGCTTCGGAACAGGGCGTTACGAGCAGTACTTC.